This T cell receptor beta chain derives from a study of human T cells and chemical hapten exposure (dated by TCRdb to the early 2020s). At the level of the whole study: For sensitization, 2% DPC in acetone was applied to a 2 cm by 2 cm area of upper inner arm skin. Patients additionally received weekly therapeutic DPC doses to the scalp throughout the approximately 25-week study period. Patch testing on the upper back used Finn chambers containing 0.01% DPC, with scoring done after 6 days according to International Contact Dermatitis Research Group standards. Alopecia areata with under or over 50% scalp involvement, alopecia totalis and alopecia universalis were represented in the patient cohort, which was mostly female. Libraries were combined into a pool for sequencing, and differences in TCR yield between samples came mainly from small differences in library volumes within the pool. The study tracked peripheral blood TCR repertoire changes in vivo during primary and secondary sensitization to the hapten diphenylcyclopropenone (DPC) in alopecia patients. Blood samples were taken from patients before sensitization (week 0) and then at 2, 6 and about 24 weeks after DPC sensitization. For TCR sequencing, blood came from 25 to 30 alopecia patients at anywhere from one to four time points (pre-sensitization, 2, 6 and 24 weeks).

The table lists this clonotype with many counts. Its antigen specificity is not known. Qualities for individual bases were not recorded, and no much larger clone is one base off. Library construction relied on RACE. These reads were obtained on a NextSeq 500. Library preparation attached unique molecular identifiers to individual cDNA molecules for quantitative, reproducible TCR counting. For every blood RNA sample, sequencing covered both the TCR alpha and TCR beta chains. As for the authors' bioinformatics: Samples had a median of 95,638 TCRs, with a range from about 23,224 to 750,000. The Decombinator software suite was used to annotate V, J and CDR3 in the TCR reads. Every sample was subsampled to the same number of TCRs (28,000) for the PS versus PT1 abundance plots. Expanded TCRs were defined as absent before sensitization and observed at least eight times at the 2-week time point. The public reads were reprocessed in TCRdb via fastp at Q25 and MiXCR, keeping in-frame beta chains. Every distinct CDR3 protein forms one entry, paired with its most common genes and DNA. The V and J calls, along with clone size, are taken from TCRdb and not from the paper's own processing. This sample comprises approximately 350,000 distinct CDR3 sequences, about 6% of them detected only once. Jointly, the top ten make up around 6% of the sample.

Its CDR3 holds 14 amino acids, cysteine through phenylalanine. Solely the CDR3 DNA is kept, with 42 bases framed from the first base. V and J are truncated by 4 bases and 0 bases respectively, leaving an intervening sequence of 9 bases. CDR1 and CDR2 are read off the germline V gene as MNHNS and SASEGT. The time point label here, explained by the study, means: patch test 2, 6 weeks after DPC sensitization. The sample's treatment or condition label, in plain terms: therapeutic diphenylcyclopropenone sensitization with weekly scalp DPC. At every patch-test visit, the blood draw took place before the patch test was put on. Patients were eligible if aged 18 to 70, diagnosed with alopecia and judged suitable for DPC therapy, and pregnant patients were excluded. Total RNA was extracted from unfractionated whole blood collected in Tempus Blood RNA tubes. The study at large found these results: No change with DPC sensitization was found in the number of TCRs above 1 in 1000 frequency, and no evidence of global repertoire structure alterations was found. After repeated subsampling, the strength of the expansion versus patch-test correlation and the threshold at which it became significant changed. The number of PT1 expanded TCRs positively correlated with patch test score, significant at thresholds 8, 16 and 32 but not 4. Significantly more large CDR3 similarity clusters were formed by expanded TCRs than by pre-sensitization or healthy control sets, consistent with antigen-driven responses. Alopecia, a presumed autoimmune disease, was present in all patients, so the immune response of the patients might differ from that of healthy individuals.

Rearrangement joined TRBV6-1 to TRBJ1-1; no confident D gene assignment can be made. This clonotype was sampled from a woman aged 18-29 years with alopecia areata. Some clones in this sample may be carry-over from other donors' samples. Sequencing was performed on whole blood, taken in connection with sensitization to the hapten diphenylcyclopropenone (DPC). The nucleotide sequence is given as TGTGCCAGCAGTGTGGGCGGAATGAACACTGAAGCTTTCTTT. Its translation reads: CASSVGGMNTEAFF.